A single sample is the source of the 17 T cell receptor beta chains below, sequenced in a study of T cells expressing NK-cell markers. TCRdb reanalyzed the 5' RACE reads and collapses them to one entry per CDR3 protein, without DNA. Its table records about 380,000 distinct CDR3 sequences. Sequencing input: blood T cells: a sorted CD56 or NKG2C T cell subset, CD4+ or CD8+ T cells, or bulk PBMC T cells (not recorded which). These TCRs come from a man aged 18-69 years in good health.

This chain connects TRBV20-1 to TRBJ1-1. This CDR3 contains 14 residues. Germline-derived CDR1 and CDR2 are DFQATT and SNEGSKA (reference sequence). This CDR3 is CSARASSPDTEAFF.

V is TRBV10-3 and J is TRBJ2-1; TCRdb outputs TRBD1, but without DNA this stays unchecked. Per germline, CDR1 ENHRY and CDR2 SYGVKD. The CDR3 covers 12 residues. CDR3 sequence reads: CAISEIPGEQFF.

The V call is TRBV11-2, the J call TRBJ2-3; checking the TCRdb D call of TRBD2 is not possible without DNA. In germline, CDR1 is SGHAT, CDR2 FQNNGV. The CDR3 covers 14 residues. The CDR3: CASSFRRGGDTQYF.

This chain uses TRBV25-1 with TRBJ1-4; without DNA, the TCRdb call of TRBD1 cannot be checked. This CDR3 spans 15 amino acids. Germline CDR1 reads MGHDK; CDR2 reads SYGVNS. The CDR3 region is CASSAYRGSNEKLFF.

This chain connects TRBV20-1 to TRBJ2-5; the D gene TCRdb calls, TRBD1, cannot be checked with no DNA. CDR3 length: 14 residues. Germline CDR1 reads DFQATT; CDR2 reads SNEGSKA (reference sequence). The CDR3 reads CSALSRGVGETQYF.

The rearrangement links TRBV12-3 or TRBV12-4 to TRBJ2-7; the D call from TCRdb, TRBD1, cannot be confirmed without DNA. There are 14 residues in the CDR3. The CDR3: CASSLAQGAGEQYF.

The rearrangement joins TRBV7-9 to TRBJ2-7; with no DNA, the TCRdb D assignment of TRBD1 cannot be verified. CDR1 is SEHNR, CDR2 FQNEAQ, per germline (reference sequence). The CDR3 covers 15 residues. The CDR3 protein is CASSSLGQGSAEQYF.

The V gene is TRBV5-1, the J gene TRBJ2-7; TCRdb picks TRBD2, but there is no DNA to check that call. CDR1 and CDR2 from the germline V gene are SGHRS and YFSETQ. The CDR3 runs to 17 residues. The CDR3 spells CASSIGLAGFSSYEQYF. Complete variable domain (other parts from reference TRBV5-1 and TRBJ2-7): KAGVTQTPRYLIKTRGQQVTLSCSPISGHRSVSWYQQTPGQGLQFLFEYFSETQRNKGNFPGRFSGRQFSNSRSEMNVSTLELGDSALYLCASSIGLAGFSSYEQYFGPGTRLTVT.

The chain employs TRBV7-9 and TRBJ1-3; TCRdb lists TRBD1, though no DNA is available to test this call. CDR1 SEHNR and CDR2 FQNEAQ come from the germline V gene (reference sequence). This CDR3 is 15 amino acids long. The CDR3 is CASTSDRGVGNTIYF.

The chain carries TRBV2 and TRBJ1-2; TCRdb returns TRBD1, unconfirmable since there is no DNA. The CDR3 is made up of 12 amino acids. Germline loops: CDR1 SNHLY, CDR2 FYNNEI. The CDR3 is CASSKSGYGYTF.

V usage is TRBV9 and J usage is TRBJ2-5; TCRdb indicates TRBD1, and absent DNA this call remains unverified. CDR3 length: 15 amino acids. CDR1 is SGDLS and CDR2 is YYNGEE in the germline V gene. The CDR3 sequence: CASSVAPGQTGTQYF.

V and J are TRBV7-6 and TRBJ2-5; TCRdb indicates TRBD1, and absent DNA this call remains unverified. CDR1 and CDR2 (germline): SGHVS, FNYEAQ. The CDR3 extends over 14 amino acids. CDR3 sequence: CASSQGQGGETQYF.

The chain links TRBV20-1 to TRBJ2-3; TCRdb gives TRBD2 as the D gene, but with no DNA this cannot be confirmed. Germline CDR1 DFQATT, CDR2 SNEGSKA (reference sequence). There are 17 residues in the CDR3. The CDR3 region is CSARSFGYSGSTDTQYF.

The rearrangement joins TRBV5-5 to TRBJ1-1; TCRdb's assignment of TRBD1 cannot be checked, as there is no DNA. The CDR3 loop spans 13 amino acids. Germline V gene lookup returns CDR1 SGHKS and CDR2 YYEKEE (reference sequence). The CDR3 sequence is CASSLGHRTEAFF.

The rearrangement links TRBV20-1 to TRBJ2-7; with no DNA, the TCRdb D assignment of TRBD1 cannot be verified. Per the germline V gene, CDR1 is DFQATT and CDR2 is SNEGSKA (reference sequence). There are 14 residues in the CDR3. Here the CDR3 reads CSARAGKFAHWKYF.

This chain connects TRBV2 to TRBJ2-5; the D call from TCRdb, TRBD2, cannot be confirmed without DNA. Per germline, CDR1 SNHLY and CDR2 FYNNEI. The CDR3 has 13 amino acids. This CDR3 reads CASSALAKETQYF.

The chain uses TRBV10-3 and TRBJ1-3; TCRdb's D call of TRBD1 is untestable without DNA. The CDR3 sequence is 15 residues long. Germline CDR1 and CDR2: ENHRY and SYGVKD. The CDR3 here is CAISDSARSGNTIYF.